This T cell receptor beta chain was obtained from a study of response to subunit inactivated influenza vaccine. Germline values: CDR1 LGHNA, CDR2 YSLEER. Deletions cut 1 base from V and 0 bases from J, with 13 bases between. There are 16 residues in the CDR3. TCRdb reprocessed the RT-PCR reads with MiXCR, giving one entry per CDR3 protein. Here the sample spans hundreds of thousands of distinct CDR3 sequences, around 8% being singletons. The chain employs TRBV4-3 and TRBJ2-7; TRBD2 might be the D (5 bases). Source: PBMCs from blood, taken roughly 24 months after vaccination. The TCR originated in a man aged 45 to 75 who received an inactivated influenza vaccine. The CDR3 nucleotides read TGCGCCAGCAGCCAAGCTCCGAGCGGTAGCTCCTACGAGCAGTACTTC. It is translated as CASSQAPSGSSYEQYF.